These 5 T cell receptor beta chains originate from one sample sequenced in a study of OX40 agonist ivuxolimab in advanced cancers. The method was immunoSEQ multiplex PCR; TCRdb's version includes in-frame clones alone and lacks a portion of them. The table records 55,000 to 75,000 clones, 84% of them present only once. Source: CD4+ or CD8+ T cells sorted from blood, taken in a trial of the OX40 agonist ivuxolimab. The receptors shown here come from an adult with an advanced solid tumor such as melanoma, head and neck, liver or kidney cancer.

CDR3 bases: TGCGCCAGCAGCCAAGATAGAGGGGGCGGGCAGCCCCAGCATTTT. Protein product: CASSQDRGGGQPQHF. This chain connects TRBV4-3 to TRBJ1-5; 7 bases line up with TRBD1. V lost 0 bases to trimming and J lost 7 bases; unmatched junction nucleotides: 6. Germline V gene lookup returns CDR1 LGHNA and CDR2 YSLEER. There are 15 residues in the CDR3.

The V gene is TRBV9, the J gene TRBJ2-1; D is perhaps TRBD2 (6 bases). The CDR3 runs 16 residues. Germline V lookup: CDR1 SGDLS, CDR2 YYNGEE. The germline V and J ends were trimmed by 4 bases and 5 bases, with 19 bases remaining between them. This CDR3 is CASSHTRGRLNNEQFF. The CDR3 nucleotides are TGTGCCAGCAGCCACACACGGGGGAGACTAAACAATGAGCAGTTCTTC.

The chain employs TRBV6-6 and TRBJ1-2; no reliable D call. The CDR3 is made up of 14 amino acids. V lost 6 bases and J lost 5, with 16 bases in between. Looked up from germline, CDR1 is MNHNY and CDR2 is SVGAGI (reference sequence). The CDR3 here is CASSRGGAGYGYTF. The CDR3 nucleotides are TGTGCCAGCAGCCGCGGTGGCGCGGGATATGGCTACACCTTC.

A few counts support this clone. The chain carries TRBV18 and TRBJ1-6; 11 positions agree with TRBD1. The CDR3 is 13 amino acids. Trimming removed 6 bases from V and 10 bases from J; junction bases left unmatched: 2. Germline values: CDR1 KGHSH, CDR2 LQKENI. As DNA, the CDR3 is TGTGCCAGCTCGGGACAGGGGGTATCACCCCTCCACTTT. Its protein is CASSGQGVSPLHF. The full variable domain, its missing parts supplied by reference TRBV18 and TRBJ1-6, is NAGVMQNPRHLVRRRGQEARLRCSPMKGHSHVYWYRQLPEEGLKFMVYLQKENIIDESGMPKERFSAEFPKEGPSILRIQQVVRGDSAAYFCASSGQGVSPLHFGNGTRLTVT.

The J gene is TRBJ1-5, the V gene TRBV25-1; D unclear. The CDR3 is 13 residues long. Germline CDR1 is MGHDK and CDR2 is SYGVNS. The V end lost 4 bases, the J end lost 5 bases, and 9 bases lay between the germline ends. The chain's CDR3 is CASSGTDYQPQHF. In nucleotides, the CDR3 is TGTGCCAGCAGTGGGACGGATTATCAGCCCCAGCATTTT.